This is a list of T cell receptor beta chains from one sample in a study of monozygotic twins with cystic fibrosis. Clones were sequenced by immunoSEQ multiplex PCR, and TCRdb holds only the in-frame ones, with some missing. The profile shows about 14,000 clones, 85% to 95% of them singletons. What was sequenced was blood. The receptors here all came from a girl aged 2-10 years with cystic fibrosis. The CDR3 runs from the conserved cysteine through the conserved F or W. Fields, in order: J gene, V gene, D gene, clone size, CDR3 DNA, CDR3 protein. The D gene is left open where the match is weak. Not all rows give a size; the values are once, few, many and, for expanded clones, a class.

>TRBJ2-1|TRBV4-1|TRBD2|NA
TGCGCCAGCAGCCTTATTAGCGGGAGTATGAATGAGCAGTTCTTC
CASSLISGSMNEQFF
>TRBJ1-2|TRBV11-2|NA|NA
TGTGCCAGCAGCTCCCCGCGGGGACCGCGGTATGGCTACACCTTC
CASSSPRGPRYGYTF
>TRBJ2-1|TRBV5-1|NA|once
TGCGCCAGCAGCTTAGGGACTTCCACAGGCGATGAGCAGTTCTTC
CASSLGTSTGDEQFF
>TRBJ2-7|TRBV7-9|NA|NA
TGTGCCAGCAGCTTAGCGAGTCAGCGCTACGAGCAGTACTTC
CASSLASQRYEQYF
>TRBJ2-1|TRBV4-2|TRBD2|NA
TGTGCCAGCAGCCAAGATCGCGGGGGACTAGCGGTTACCTACAATGAGCAGTTCTTC
CASSQDRGGLAVTYNEQFF
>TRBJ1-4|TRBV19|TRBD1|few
TGTGCCAGTAGTATTAAAGGACAGGGGCAACTGTTTTTT
CASSIKGQGQLFF
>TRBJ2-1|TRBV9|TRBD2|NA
TGTGCCAGGGGGACTAGATTCTACAATGAGCAGTTCTTC
CARGTRFYNEQFF
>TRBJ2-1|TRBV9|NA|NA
TGTGCCAGCAGCGTAGTAGATAGTTTTCGTGAGCAGTTCTTC
CASSVVDSFREQFF
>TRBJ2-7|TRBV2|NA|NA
TGTGCCAGCAGGGCTCCCTTGCCCGAGCAGTACTTC
CASRAPLPEQYF
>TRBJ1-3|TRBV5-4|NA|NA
TGTGCCAGCAGCCTTGACAGCTCTGGAAACACCATATATTTT
CASSLDSSGNTIYF
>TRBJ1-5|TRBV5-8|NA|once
TGTGCCAGCAGCCCTAAGACAGGCAATCAGCCCCAGCATTTT
CASSPKTGNQPQHF
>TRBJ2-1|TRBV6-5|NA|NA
TGTGCCAGCAGTTACTCAGGGCTCTCCTACAATGAGCAGTTCTTC
CASSYSGLSYNEQFF
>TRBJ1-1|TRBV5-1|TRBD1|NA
TGCGCCAGCAGCTTGGCCGGGACAGTGAACACTGAAGCTTTCTTT
CASSLAGTVNTEAFF
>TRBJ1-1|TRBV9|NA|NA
TGTGCCAGCAGCGGAGGACATAACACTGAAGCTTTCTTT
CASSGGHNTEAFF
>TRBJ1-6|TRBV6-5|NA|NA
TGTGCCAGCAGGAAGACCCTCGGATTAGTTTCACCCCTCCACTTT
CASRKTLGLVSPLHF
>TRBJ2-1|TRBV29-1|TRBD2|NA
TGCAGCGTCGCCGGACTAGCGGGAGGTAATGAGCAGTTCTTC
CSVAGLAGGNEQFF
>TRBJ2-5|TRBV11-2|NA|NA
TGTGCCAGCAGCTCCCCCGAGACCCAGTACTTC
CASSSPETQYF
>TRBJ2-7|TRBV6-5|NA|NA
TGTGCCAGCAGCTACGGGACGGGGGATTACGAGCAGTACTTC
CASSYGTGDYEQYF
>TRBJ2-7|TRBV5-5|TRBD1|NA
TGTGCCAGCAGCTTTATTGCCGGGACAGGGAACTACGAGCAGTACTTC
CASSFIAGTGNYEQYF
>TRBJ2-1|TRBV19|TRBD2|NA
TGTGCCAGTAGTATAAGGCTAGCGGGATACAATGAGCAGTTCTTC
CASSIRLAGYNEQFF
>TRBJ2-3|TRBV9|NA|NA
TGTGCCAGCAGCGTGGAGGCGGGATCTGGTGGTACGCAGTATTTT
CASSVEAGSGGTQYF
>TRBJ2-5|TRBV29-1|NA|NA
TGCAGCGTTGGAATGTCAGTTCAAGAGACCCAGTACTTC
CSVGMSVQETQYF
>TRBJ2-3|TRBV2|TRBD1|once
TGTGCCAGCAGTGCCGACAGGGGGCGCACAGATACGCAGTATTTT
CASSADRGRTDTQYF
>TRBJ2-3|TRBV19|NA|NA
TGTGCCAGTAGTGGGGGACACCGGATAAGCACAGATACGCAGTGTTTT
CASSGGHRISTDTQCF
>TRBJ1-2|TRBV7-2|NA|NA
TGTGCCAGCAGCTTTTCTAGGAACCCCTGGCGCACCTTC
CASSFSRNPWRTF
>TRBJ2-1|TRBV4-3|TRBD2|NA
TGCGCCAGCAGCTACCTAGCGGGAGACTACAATGAGCAGTTCTTC
CASSYLAGDYNEQFF
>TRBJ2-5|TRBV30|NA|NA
TGTGCCTGGAGTCCCAACGTGGAGCAGTACTTC
CAWSPNVEQYF
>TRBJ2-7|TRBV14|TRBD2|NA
TGTGCCAGCAGCCAGTCTAGCGGGAGGAAGTCCTACGAGCAGTACTTC
CASSQSSGRKSYEQYF
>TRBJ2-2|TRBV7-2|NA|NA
TGTGCCAGCAGCTTAGTCGGCCCCGTCAACACCGGGGAGCTGTTTTTT
CASSLVGPVNTGELFF
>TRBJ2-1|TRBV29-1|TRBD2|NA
TGCAGCTTCGCCTCTAGCGGGAATGAGCAGTTCTTC
CSFASSGNEQFF
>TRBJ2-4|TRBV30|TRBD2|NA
TGTGCCTGGAGTTTCCCGGGACTAGGAGACATTCAGTACTTC
CAWSFPGLGDIQYF
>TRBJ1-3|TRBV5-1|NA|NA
TGCGCCAGCAGAAGGGCAGATGGAAACACCATATATTTT
CASRRADGNTIYF
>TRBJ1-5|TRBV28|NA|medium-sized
TGTGCCAGCAGGATCTATAGCAATCAGCCCCAGCATTTT
CASRIYSNQPQHF
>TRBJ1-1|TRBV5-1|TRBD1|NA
TGCGCCAGCAGCCCGGTGGGACAGATGAACACTGAAGCTTTCTTT
CASSPVGQMNTEAFF
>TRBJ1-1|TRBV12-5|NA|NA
TGTGCTAGTGCCCTGGAGGATGGTACTGAAGCTTTCTTT
CASALEDGTEAFF
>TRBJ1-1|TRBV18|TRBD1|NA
TGTGCCAGCTCACCTGGACAGGCGGTGAACACTGAAGCTTTCTTT
CASSPGQAVNTEAFF
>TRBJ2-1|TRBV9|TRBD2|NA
TGTGCCAGCAGCGTAGCTCTAACTAGCGGGATCGGAGACAATGAGCAGTTCTTC
CASSVALTSGIGDNEQFF
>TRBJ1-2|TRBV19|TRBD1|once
TGTGCCAGTAGTAGGACAGGGCCGGCTATCGGCTACACCTTC
CASSRTGPAIGYTF
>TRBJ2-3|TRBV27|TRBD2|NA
TGTGCCAGCAGGCAGGCGGGAGTAGGTGATACGCAGTATTTT
CASRQAGVGDTQYF
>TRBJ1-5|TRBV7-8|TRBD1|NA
TGTGCCAGCAGCATGGACAGGGCCTATCAGCCCCAGCATTTT
CASSMDRAYQPQHF
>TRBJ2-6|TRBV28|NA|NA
TGTGCCAGCACCATTGTGAGGGGACGGACTCCTGCTGGGGCCAACGTCCTGACTTTC
CASTIVRGRTPAGANVLTF
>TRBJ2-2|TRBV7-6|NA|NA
TGTGCCAGCAGTAAGGGGGGTAGCGGAGCCGGCACCGGGGAGCTGTTTTTT
CASSKGGSGAGTGELFF
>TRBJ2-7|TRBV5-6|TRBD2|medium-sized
TGTGCCAGCAGCGGTGGGACTAGCGCCGAGCAGTACTTC
CASSGGTSAEQYF
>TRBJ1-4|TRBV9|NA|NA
TGTGCCAGCAGCGTAACGGCAGCCTCTAATGAAAAACTGTTTTTT
CASSVTAASNEKLFF
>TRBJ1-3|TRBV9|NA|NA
TGTGCCAGCAGCGGGGAGAACCCTGGAAACACCATATATTTT
CASSGENPGNTIYF
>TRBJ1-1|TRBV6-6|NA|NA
TGTGCCAGCATCCAGGGTAGTACTGAAGCTTTCTTT
CASIQGSTEAFF
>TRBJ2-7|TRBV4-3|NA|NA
TGCGCCAGCAGCCAATCAAGACAGGACTACGAGCAGTACTTC
CASSQSRQDYEQYF
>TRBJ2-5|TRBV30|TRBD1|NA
TGTGCCTGGGACTCCGGGACAGGTCAAGAGACCCAGTACTTC
CAWDSGTGQETQYF
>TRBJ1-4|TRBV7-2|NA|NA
TGTGCCAGCAGCCCCTCCAGGGGCGGTGAAAAACTGTTTTTT
CASSPSRGGEKLFF
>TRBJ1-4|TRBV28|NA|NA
TGTGCCAGTACACAGGGTTACGAAAAACTGTTTTTT
CASTQGYEKLFF
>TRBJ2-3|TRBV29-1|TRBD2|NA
TGCAGCGCCGCCCCGGGACTAGCGGGAGTAAGGAATACGCAGTATTTT
CSAAPGLAGVRNTQYF
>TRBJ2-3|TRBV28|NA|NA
TGTGCCAGCAGTTCCGGTTTCAGTAGGGATACGCAGTATTTT
CASSSGFSRDTQYF
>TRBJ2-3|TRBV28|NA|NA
TGTGCCAGCAGTTTCACAGATACGCAGTATTTT
CASSFTDTQYF